The clone carrying this TCR beta chain was detected many times. Its antigen is unidentified. This entry comes from a study of regulatory T cells in long-lasting Graves disease. Findings and limits, study-wide: Persistent Graves' cases showed lower TCR diversity than newly diagnosed cases.

Researchers made TCR beta libraries by using iRepertoire HTBI primers and running Arm-PCR on CDR3 regions. TCRdb re-called the multiplex PCR reads through MiXCR, storing one row per CDR3 protein. The sample lists hundreds of thousands of distinct CDR3 sequences; about 15% were seen once. The length of the CDR3 is 16 residues. Trimming took 8 bases from V and 0 from J; bases not matched to a gene: 13. Germline CDR1 MNHNS, CDR2 SASEGT. The sample's time point: newly diagnosed GD, antithyroid drugs for less than 3 months. After RNA was extracted from PBMCs, the TCR library was made from it. These same records also appear under a second study, on T cells in Graves' hyperthyroidism and ophthalmopathy. That study reports: Ophthalmopathy, as predicted by the model, came a median roughly 6.8 months after the prediction.

This TCR was sampled from a woman aged 25 to 39 with Graves disease. This sequence joins TRBV6-1 and TRBJ2-7; 7 positions agree with TRBD1. The material sequenced was peripheral blood mononuclear cells (PBMCs), taken at new diagnosis, from a patient treated with antithyroid drugs. The CDR3 nucleotides read TGTGCCAGCTCTCGGGCAGGGGGTCCGAGCTCCTACGAGCAGTACTTC. Amino acids: CASSRAGGPSSYEQYF.